Listed below are T cell receptor beta chains from one sample, sequenced in a study of blood T cell repertoires in COVID-19. Sequenced by immunoSEQ multiplex PCR; TCRdb stores in-frame clones only, minus some. The sample yields tens of thousands of clones, under 85% seen once. Sequenced material: peripheral blood. Every receptor here comes from a man in his 60s with acute or convalescent COVID-19. Both conserved end residues are part of each CDR3. Fields, in order: V gene, CDR3 length, J gene, CDR3 protein.

>TRBV6-2/TRBV6-3|13|TRBJ2-7
CASSYDGTYEQYF
>TRBV6-5|16|TRBJ2-2
CASSWDGGSNTGELFF
>TRBV29-1|13|TRBJ1-5
CSVSQGARQPQHF
>TRBV7-2|11|TRBJ1-1
CASSLTGVAFF
>TRBV10-3|12|TRBJ2-7
CAISGQGYEQYF
>TRBV3-1/TRBV3-2|15|TRBJ2-1
CASSRGLAGGNEQFF
>TRBV7-3|15|TRBJ1-6
CASSLIVGANSPLHF
>TRBV2|13|TRBJ1-5
CAWTRDLSQPQHF
>TRBV6-5|13|TRBJ1-2
CASRAGSNYGYTF
>TRBV24-1|15|TRBJ2-7
CATSNPGQGTYEQYF
>TRBV24-1|17|TRBJ1-2
CATSDSTPRGRNYGYTF
>TRBV7-9|12|TRBJ1-5
CASSFGGVPQHF
>TRBV9|16|TRBJ2-5
CASSAQTSGGQETQYF
>TRBV9|14|TRBJ2-3
CASSPGTRTDTQYF
>TRBV5-4|14|TRBJ2-7
CASSLRTGGYEQYF
>TRBV9|18|TRBJ2-1
CASSVSRTSGSSYNEQFF
>TRBV21-1|14|TRBJ2-5
CASSKRTGGETQYF
>TRBV12-3/TRBV12-4|12|TRBJ1-2
CASRGTGVGYTF
>TRBV6-5|14|TRBJ1-2
CASSYRGPNYGYTF
>TRBV4-3|14|TRBJ1-2
CASSQGQGSYGYTF
>TRBV6-5|14|TRBJ2-2
CAIRSGGAPGELFF
>TRBV6-6|18|TRBJ2-2
CASGPSGGVGARGGELFF
>TRBV7-2|15|TRBJ1-5
CASSSSGRSNQPQHF
>TRBV5-1|16|TRBJ1-5
CASSFRPTGGNQPQHF
>TRBV3-1/TRBV3-2|12|TRBJ2-7
CASSQAGGEQYF
>TRBV2|11|TRBJ2-7
CASSERYEQYF
>TRBV21-1|16|TRBJ1-2
CASSKVRRDRGGGYTF
>TRBV12-5|14|TRBJ1-2
CASGPSAASYGYTF
>TRBV24-1|11|TRBJ2-3
CATRRGDTQYF
>TRBV12-5|15|TRBJ1-5
CASGLAPGGHQPQHF
>TRBV4-1|15|TRBJ1-2
CASSQVAGFDYGYTF
>TRBV4-1|14|TRBJ1-2
CASSQDREDYGYTF